These 20 T cell receptor beta chains originate from one sample sequenced in a study of T cell responses to AZD1222 COVID-19 vaccine. Method: immunoSEQ multiplex PCR; TCRdb's copy keeps in-frame clones and lacks some. The data contain some 170,000 clones, roughly 90% of them singletons. Sequences were derived from peripheral blood, sampled 28 days after the second AZD1222 dose. These receptors were taken from an adult who received the AZD1222 COVID-19 vaccine.

This rearrangement joins TRBV7-8 to TRBJ1-2; D remains unclear. From germline, CDR1 is SGHVS and CDR2 FQNEAQ. With 1 base removed from V and 3 bases from J, the gap between germline ends came to 6 bases. The CDR3 has 13 amino acids. Here the CDR3 reads CASSLGADYGYTF. The CDR3 DNA follows: TGTGCCAGCAGCTTAGGTGCGGACTATGGCTACACCTTC.

The rearrangement joins TRBV27 to TRBJ1-1; maybe TRBD1 (6 bases). V lost 6 bases to trimming and J lost 0 bases, with 8 bases between them. CDR3 length equals 13 residues. Per the germline V gene, CDR1 is MNHEY and CDR2 is SMNVEV (reference sequence). The CDR3 sequence: CASRDRMNTEAFF. As DNA, the CDR3 is TGTGCCAGCAGGGACAGAATGAACACTGAAGCTTTCTTT.

The CDR3 region is CASSQWGLGIEETQYF. The CDR3 DNA follows: TGTGCCAGCAGCCAATGGGGACTGGGGATCGAAGAGACCCAGTACTTC. V usage is TRBV3-1 (or the pseudogene TRBV3-2) and J usage is TRBJ2-5; maybe TRBD2 (6 bases). The germline V gene has CDR1 LGHDT and CDR2 YNNKEL (reference sequence). Trimming shortened V by 2 bases and J by 3 bases, and 16 bases separated the two germline ends. The length of the CDR3 is 16 residues.

Only one count was recorded for this clone. V is TRBV6-5 and J is TRBJ2-1; the D is unclear. Trimming removed 8 bases at V and 0 bases at J, with 11 bases between. Germline V gives CDR1 MNHEY, CDR2 SVGAGI. This CDR3 spans 14 amino acids. In nucleotides, the CDR3 is TGTGCCAGCGGGCGCGGTAGCTCCTACAATGAGCAGTTCTTC. Protein: CASGRGSSYNEQFF.

The rearrangement uses TRBV10-3 and TRBJ2-1; 9 bases match TRBD1. Germline V gene sequence: CDR1 ENHRY, CDR2 SYGVKD. The length of the CDR3 is 15 residues. After removal of 4 bases from V and 5 bases from J, the junction contained 6 bases not matched to a gene. The CDR3, as DNA: TGTGCCATCAGTGTTGGGACAGGGCTAAACAATGAGCAGTTCTTC. Translated: CAISVGTGLNNEQFF.

This clone was seen a single time. The chain links TRBV19 to TRBJ2-7; 8 bases match TRBD1. The germline CDR1 and CDR2 sequences are LNHDA and SQIVND (reference sequence). CDR3 size: 15 residues. J gave up 7 bases and V 7 bases, and 15 bases lay outside the gene matches. The CDR3 loop is CASTITGTGYDEQYF. CDR3 sequence (DNA): TGTGCCAGTACGATAACCGGGACAGGATACGATGAGCAGTACTTC. Drawing the rest from reference TRBV19 and TRBJ2-7, the complete variable domain is DGGITQSPKYLFRKEGQNVTLSCEQNLNHDAMYWYRQDPGQGLRLIYYSQIVNDFQKGDIAEGYSVSREKKESFPLTVTSAQKNPTAFYLCASTITGTGYDEQYFGPGTRLTVT.

The V gene is TRBV19, the J gene TRBJ2-1; 14 bases map to TRBD2. The germline gives CDR1 LNHDA, CDR2 SQIVND (reference sequence). This CDR3 contains 15 residues. The trim removed 4 bases at V and 7 bases at J, leaving 3 bases unmatched. The chain's CDR3 is CASSTGLAGGNEQFF. CDR3 nucleotides: TGTGCCAGTAGTACAGGACTAGCGGGGGGTAATGAGCAGTTCTTC. Combining the CDR3 with reference TRBV19 and TRBJ2-1 gives the whole variable domain DGGITQSPKYLFRKEGQNVTLSCEQNLNHDAMYWYRQDPGQGLRLIYYSQIVNDFQKGDIAEGYSVSREKKESFPLTVTSAQKNPTAFYLCASSTGLAGGNEQFFGPGTRLTVL.

V and J are TRBV2 and TRBJ2-5; D is possibly TRBD2 (6 bases). The CDR3 sequence is 13 residues long. Germline values: CDR1 SNHLY, CDR2 FYNNEI. Trimming left V 5 bases short and J 5 bases short, with 12 bases between. CDR3 in DNA: TGTGCCAGCAGTACGGGGGTGCAGGAGACCCAGTACTTC. It codes for CASSTGVQETQYF. The full variable domain, with the rest looked up from reference TRBV2 and TRBJ2-5, is EPEVTQTPSHQVTQMGQEVILRCVPISNHLYFYWYRQILGQKVEFLVSFYNNEISEKSEIFDDQFSVERPDGSNFTLKIRSTKLEDSAMYFCASSTGVQETQYFGPGTRLLVL.

V usage is TRBV14 and J usage is TRBJ1-2; 9 positions agree with TRBD1. CDR3 length: 17 amino acids. Looked up from germline, CDR1 is SGHDN and CDR2 is FVKESK. V shed 0 bases and J 5 bases; nucleotides not matched to a gene: 10. The CDR3 region is CASSQEKRGQGFYGYTF. CDR3 bases: TGTGCCAGCAGCCAAGAAAAGAGGGGACAGGGTTTTTATGGCTACACCTTC.

The rearrangement uses TRBV4-1 and TRBJ2-5; 8 nucleotides line up with TRBD2. Germline CDR1 is MGHRA and CDR2 is YSYEKL. The trim removed 3 bases at V and 2 bases at J, leaving 11 bases unmatched. The CDR3 spans 17 residues. The CDR3 DNA sequence: TGCGCCAGCAGCCACCCGCGGGAAGCGGGGGAACAAGAGACCCAGTACTTC. This translates into CASSHPREAGEQETQYF.

The chain has TRBV6-2 or TRBV6-3 and TRBJ2-7, with 9 positions matching TRBD1. The V gene end was trimmed by 6 bases and the J gene end by 4 bases; junction bases not matched to a gene: 10. The CDR3 has 15 residues. From germline, CDR1 is MNHEY and CDR2 SVGEGT. The CDR3 loop reads CASSPLRTGVYEQYF. CDR3 sequence (DNA): TGTGCCAGCAGCCCCTTGAGGACAGGGGTGTACGAGCAGTACTTC.

The rearrangement links TRBV7-2 to TRBJ1-1; 8 nucleotides align to TRBD1. Per germline, CDR1 SGHTA and CDR2 FQGNSA. The trim removed 4 bases at V and 10 bases at J, leaving 14 bases unmatched. CDR3 length: 15 residues. The CDR3 loop reads CASSSDLGQGILAFF. The CDR3 nucleotides read TGTGCCAGCAGCTCTGATCTCGGACAGGGAATTTTAGCTTTCTTT.

This sequence joins TRBV5-1 and TRBJ1-3; D uncertain. The CDR3 loop spans 14 amino acids. Germline V CDR1 and CDR2: SGHRS, YFSETQ. Trimming left V 3 bases short and J 7 bases short, with 14 bases between. This chain's CDR3 is CASSSTDYRNTIYF. The CDR3 coding sequence is TGCGCCAGCAGCTCGACGGACTATCGGAACACCATATATTTT. Together with reference TRBV5-1 and TRBJ1-3, the CDR3 gives the full variable domain: KAGVTQTPRYLIKTRGQQVTLSCSPISGHRSVSWYQQTPGQGLQFLFEYFSETQRNKGNFPGRFSGRQFSNSRSEMNVSTLELGDSALYLCASSSTDYRNTIYFGEGSWLTVV.

The chain uses TRBV3-1 (or the pseudogene TRBV3-2) and TRBJ1-4; TRBD1 is a possible D gene (5 bases). Germline V CDR1 and CDR2: LGHDT, YNNKEL (reference sequence). V was cut by 4 bases and J by 0 bases, with 12 bases left in between. This CDR3 has 16 amino acids. CDR3 DNA sequence: TGTGCCAGCAGCCCACTGGGGGTAGCAACTAATGAAAAACTGTTTTTT. Its translation is CASSPLGVATNEKLFF.

The chain has TRBV6-1 and TRBJ1-3, with D possibly TRBD1 on 5 matching bases. Germline assignment: CDR1 MNHNS and CDR2 SASEGT. CDR3 size: 19 residues. The V end lost 2 bases, the J end lost 0 bases, and 20 bases lay between the germline ends. The DNA for the CDR3 is TGTGCCAGCAGTGAATACTCTTGGGGACCCGGGGGCTCTGGAAACACCATATATTTT. This gives the protein CASSEYSWGPGGSGNTIYF.

This sequence joins TRBV11-2 and TRBJ2-7; no clear D. The CDR3 spans 12 residues. Germline V gene sequence: CDR1 SGHAT, CDR2 FQNNGV. The V end was cut by 8 bases, the J end by 8 bases, with 16 bases between. CDR3 residues: CASANSSTKQYF. CDR3 nucleotide sequence: TGTGCCAGCGCCAATTCCTCTACCAAGCAGTACTTC.

The genes are TRBV3-1 (or the pseudogene TRBV3-2) and TRBJ1-1; D unclear. This CDR3 has 12 amino acids. The germline V and J ends were trimmed by 3 bases and 5 bases, with 7 bases remaining between them. Germline values: CDR1 LGHDT, CDR2 YNNKEL (reference sequence). The CDR3 DNA follows: TGTGCCAGCAGCCACCGAGGGACTGAAGCTTTCTTT. The encoded protein is CASSHRGTEAFF.

The rearrangement links TRBV25-1 to TRBJ2-3; D ambiguous. The CDR3 consists of 11 residues. The V gene lost 7 bases and the J gene lost 5 bases, with 7 bases spanning the gap. The germline V gene encodes CDR1 MGHDK and CDR2 SYGVNS. Here the CDR3 reads CASTWGDTQYF. In DNA, the CDR3 is TGTGCCAGCACATGGGGAGATACGCAGTATTTT.

This clone was observed a few times. The chain links TRBV7-9 to TRBJ2-5; D possibly uses TRBD1 or TRBD2 (5 bases each). CDR1 SEHNR and CDR2 FQNEAQ come from the germline V gene (reference sequence). This CDR3 has 15 amino acids. V was pared by 7 bases and J by 2 bases, with 17 bases between. The CDR3: CASTQRGDRQETQYF. Here the CDR3 DNA reads TGTGCCAGCACCCAAAGAGGGGATCGTCAAGAGACCCAGTACTTC.

V gene TRBV6-6 combines with J gene TRBJ1-6, with 7 bases lining up with TRBD1. This CDR3 has 11 amino acids. J lost 14 bases, V lost 5 bases, and 3 bases had no gene match. CDR1 is MNHNY and CDR2 is SVGAGI in the germline V gene (reference sequence). The CDR3 DNA reads as TGTGCCAGCAGTCAGGGACAGTCCCTCCACTTT. Encoded protein: CASSQGQSLHF.